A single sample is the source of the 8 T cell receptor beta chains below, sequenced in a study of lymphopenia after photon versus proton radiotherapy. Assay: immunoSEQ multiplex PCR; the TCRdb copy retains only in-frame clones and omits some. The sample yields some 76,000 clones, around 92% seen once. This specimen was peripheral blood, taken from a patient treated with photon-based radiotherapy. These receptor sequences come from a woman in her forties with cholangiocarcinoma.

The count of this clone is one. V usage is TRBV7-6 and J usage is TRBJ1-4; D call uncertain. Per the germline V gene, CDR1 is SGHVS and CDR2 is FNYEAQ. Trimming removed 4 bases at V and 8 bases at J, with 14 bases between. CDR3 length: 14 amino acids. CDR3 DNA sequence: TGTGCCAGCAGCTCCTTACTGATGGGCGAAAAACTGTTTTTT. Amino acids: CASSSLLMGEKLFF.

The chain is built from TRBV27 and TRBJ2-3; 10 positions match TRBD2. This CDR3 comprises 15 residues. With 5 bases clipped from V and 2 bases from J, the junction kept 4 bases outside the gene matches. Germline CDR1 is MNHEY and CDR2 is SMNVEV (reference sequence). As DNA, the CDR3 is TGTGCCAGCAGTAAGCTAGCGGGAGCCACAGATACGCAGTATTTT. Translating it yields CASSKLAGATDTQYF.

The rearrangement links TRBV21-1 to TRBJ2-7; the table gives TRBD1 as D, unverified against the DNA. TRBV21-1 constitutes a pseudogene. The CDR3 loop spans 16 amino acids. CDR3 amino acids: CASSRKVWDRSYEQYF. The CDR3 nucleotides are TGTGCCAGCAGCCGTAAAGTGTGGGACAGGTCCTACGAGCAGTACTTC.

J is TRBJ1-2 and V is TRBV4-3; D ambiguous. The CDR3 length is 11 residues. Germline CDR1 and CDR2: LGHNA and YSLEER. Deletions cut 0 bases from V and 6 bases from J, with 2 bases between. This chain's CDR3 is CASSQENGYTF. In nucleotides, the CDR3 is TGCGCCAGCAGCCAAGAGAATGGCTACACCTTC.

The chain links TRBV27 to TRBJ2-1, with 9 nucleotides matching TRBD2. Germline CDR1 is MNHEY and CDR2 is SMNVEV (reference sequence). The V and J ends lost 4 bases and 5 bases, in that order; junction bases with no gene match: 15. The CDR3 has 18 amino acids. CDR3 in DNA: TGTGCCAGCAGTTCACTGTTTGGGGCTAGCGGGGTCGACAATGAGCAGTTCTTC. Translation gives CASSSLFGASGVDNEQFF.

The CDR3 DNA reads TGCGCCAGCAGTGACGGCGGGAGCTCCTACGAGCAGTACTTC. This encodes CASSDGGSSYEQYF. The rearrangement joins TRBV10-2 to TRBJ2-7, with 7 bases lining up with TRBD2. Germline CDR1 WSHSY, CDR2 SAAADI. V was pared by 3 bases and J by 0 bases, with 2 bases of the junction left unmatched. This CDR3 region has 14 residues.

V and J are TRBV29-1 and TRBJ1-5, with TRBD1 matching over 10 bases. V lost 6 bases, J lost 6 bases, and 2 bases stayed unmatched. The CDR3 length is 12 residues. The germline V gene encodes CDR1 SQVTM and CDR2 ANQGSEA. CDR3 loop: CSVGQGGQPQHF. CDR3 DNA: TGCAGCGTAGGACAGGGGGGTCAGCCCCAGCATTTT.

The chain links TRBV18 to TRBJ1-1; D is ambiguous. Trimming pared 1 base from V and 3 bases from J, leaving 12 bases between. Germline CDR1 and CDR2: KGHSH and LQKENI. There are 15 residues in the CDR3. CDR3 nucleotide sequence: TGTGCCAGCTCACCACTTGAGGTGGAGGACACTGAAGCTTTCTTT. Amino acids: CASSPLEVEDTEAFF.